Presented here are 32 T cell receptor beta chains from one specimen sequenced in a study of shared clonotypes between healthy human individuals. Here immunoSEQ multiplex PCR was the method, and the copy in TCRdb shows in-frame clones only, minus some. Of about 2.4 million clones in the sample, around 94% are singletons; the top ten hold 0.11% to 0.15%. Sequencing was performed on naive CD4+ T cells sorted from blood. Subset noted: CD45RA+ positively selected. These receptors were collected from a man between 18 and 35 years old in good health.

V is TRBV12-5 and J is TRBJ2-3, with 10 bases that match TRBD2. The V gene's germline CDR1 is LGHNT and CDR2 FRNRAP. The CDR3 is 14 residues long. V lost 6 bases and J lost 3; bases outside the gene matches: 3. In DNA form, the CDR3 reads TGTGCTAGTGGCCGGACTAGCGGAACAGATACGCAGTATTTT. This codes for CASGRTSGTDTQYF.

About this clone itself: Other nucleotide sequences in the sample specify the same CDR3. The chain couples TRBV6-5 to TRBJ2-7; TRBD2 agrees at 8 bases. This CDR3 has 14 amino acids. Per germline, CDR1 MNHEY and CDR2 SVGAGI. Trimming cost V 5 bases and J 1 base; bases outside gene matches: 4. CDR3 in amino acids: CASSKSGSSYEQYF. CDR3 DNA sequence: TGTGCCAGCAGTAAAAGCGGGAGTTCCTACGAGCAGTACTTC.

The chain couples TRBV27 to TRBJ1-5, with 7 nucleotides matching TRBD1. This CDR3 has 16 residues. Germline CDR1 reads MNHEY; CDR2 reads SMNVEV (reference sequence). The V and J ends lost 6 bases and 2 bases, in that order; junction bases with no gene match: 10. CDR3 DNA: TGTGCCAGCAGACGAAGCACAGGGGCGGGCAATCAGCCCCAGCATTTT. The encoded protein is CASRRSTGAGNQPQHF.

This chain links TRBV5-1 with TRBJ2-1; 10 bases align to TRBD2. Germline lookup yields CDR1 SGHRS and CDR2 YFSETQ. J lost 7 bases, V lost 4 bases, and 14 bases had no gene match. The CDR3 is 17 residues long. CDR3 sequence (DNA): TGCGCCAGCAGCCCAGAACTAGCGGGGACCACCAGGAATGAGCAGTTCTTC. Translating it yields CASSPELAGTTRNEQFF.

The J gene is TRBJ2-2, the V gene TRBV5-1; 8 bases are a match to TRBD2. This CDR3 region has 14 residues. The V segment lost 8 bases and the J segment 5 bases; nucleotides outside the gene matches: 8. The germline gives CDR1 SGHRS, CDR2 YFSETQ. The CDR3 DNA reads TGCGCCAGTTCGCCGGGACTAGTGACCGGGGAGCTGTTTTTT. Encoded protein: CASSPGLVTGELFF.

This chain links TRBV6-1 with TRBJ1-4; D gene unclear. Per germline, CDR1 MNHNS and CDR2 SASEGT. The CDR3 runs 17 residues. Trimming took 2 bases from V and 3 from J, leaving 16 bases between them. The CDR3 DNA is TGTGCCAGCAGTGAAACGGGAGGGCGGTTGGCTAATGAAAAACTGTTTTTT. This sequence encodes CASSETGGRLANEKLFF.

The CDR3 loop is CASSLGLIHGELFF. The CDR3 nucleotides read TGTGCCAGCAGCTTAGGTTTGATTCACGGGGAGCTGTTTTTT. The chain couples TRBV7-9 to TRBJ2-2; unclear D gene. Trimming removed 1 base from V and 7 bases from J, with 10 bases in between. Germline V gene lookup returns CDR1 SEHNR and CDR2 FQNEAQ (reference sequence). CDR3 length: 14 residues.

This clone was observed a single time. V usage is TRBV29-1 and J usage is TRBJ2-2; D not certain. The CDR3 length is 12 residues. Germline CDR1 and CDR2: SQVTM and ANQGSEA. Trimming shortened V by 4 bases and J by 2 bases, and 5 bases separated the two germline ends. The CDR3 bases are TGCAGCGTTGGAAGTAACACCGGGGAGCTGTTTTTT. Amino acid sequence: CSVGSNTGELFF.

In DNA, the CDR3 is TGTGCCAGCAGCTTAGCGACAGCCTCCCCCGTTGGCTACACCTTC. This translates into CASSLATASPVGYTF. The rearrangement joins TRBV7-2 to TRBJ1-2; tentative D call: TRBD1 (5 bases). V lost 0 bases and J 7 bases, leaving 15 bases between the germline ends. CDR1 SGHTA and CDR2 FQGNSA come from the germline V gene. The CDR3 is 15 residues long. The entire variable domain, with the rest obtained from reference TRBV7-2 and TRBJ1-2, is as follows: GAGVSQSPSNKVTEKGKDVELRCDPISGHTALYWYRQSLGQGLEFLIYFQGNSAPDKSGLPSDRFSAERTGGSVSTLTIQRTQQEDSAVYLCASSLATASPVGYTFGSGTRLTVV.

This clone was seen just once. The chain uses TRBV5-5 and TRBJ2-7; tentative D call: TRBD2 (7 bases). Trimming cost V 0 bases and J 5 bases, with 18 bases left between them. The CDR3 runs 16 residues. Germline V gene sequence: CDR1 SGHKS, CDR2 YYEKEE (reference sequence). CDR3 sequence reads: CASSLALGGGENEQYF. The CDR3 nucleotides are TGTGCCAGCAGCTTGGCCCTCGGCGGGGGCGAGAACGAGCAGTACTTC. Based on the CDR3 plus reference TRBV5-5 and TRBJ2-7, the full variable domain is DAGVTQSPTHLIKTRGQQVTLRCSPISGHKSVSWYQQVLGQGPQFIFQYYEKEERGRGNFPDRFSARQFPNYSSELNVNALLLGDSALYLCASSLALGGGENEQYFGPGTRLTVT.

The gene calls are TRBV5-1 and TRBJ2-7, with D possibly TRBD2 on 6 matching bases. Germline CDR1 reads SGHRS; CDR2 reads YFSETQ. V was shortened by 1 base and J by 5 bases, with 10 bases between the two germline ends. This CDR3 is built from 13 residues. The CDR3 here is CASSLSGVHEQYF. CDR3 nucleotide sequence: TGCGCCAGCAGCTTGTCGGGGGTCCACGAGCAGTACTTC.

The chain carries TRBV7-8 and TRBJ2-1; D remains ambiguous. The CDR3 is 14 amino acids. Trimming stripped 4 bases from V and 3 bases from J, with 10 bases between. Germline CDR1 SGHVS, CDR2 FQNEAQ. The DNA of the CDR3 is TGTGCCAGCAGCTACGAGTCAAACTACAATGAGCAGTTCTTC. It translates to CASSYESNYNEQFF.

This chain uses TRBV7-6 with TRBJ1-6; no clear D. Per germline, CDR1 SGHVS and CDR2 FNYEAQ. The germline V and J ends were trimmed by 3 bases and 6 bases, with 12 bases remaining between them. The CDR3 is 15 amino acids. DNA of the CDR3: TGTGCCAGCAGCTTTTCGACTGAGATTAATTCACCCCTCCACTTT. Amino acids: CASSFSTEINSPLHF.

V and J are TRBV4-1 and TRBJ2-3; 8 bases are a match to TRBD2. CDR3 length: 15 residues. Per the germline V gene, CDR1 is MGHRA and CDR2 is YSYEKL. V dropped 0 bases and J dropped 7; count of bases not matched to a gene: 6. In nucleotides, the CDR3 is TGCGCCAGCAGCCAAGAGGCTAGCGGGCAATATACGCAGTATTTT. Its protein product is CASSQEASGQYTQYF.

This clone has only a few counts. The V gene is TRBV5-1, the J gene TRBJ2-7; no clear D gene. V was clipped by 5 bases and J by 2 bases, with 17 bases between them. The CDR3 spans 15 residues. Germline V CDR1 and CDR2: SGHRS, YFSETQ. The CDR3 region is CASSEFMGTTYEQYF. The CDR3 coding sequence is TGCGCCAGCAGTGAATTTATGGGCACCACCTACGAGCAGTACTTC.

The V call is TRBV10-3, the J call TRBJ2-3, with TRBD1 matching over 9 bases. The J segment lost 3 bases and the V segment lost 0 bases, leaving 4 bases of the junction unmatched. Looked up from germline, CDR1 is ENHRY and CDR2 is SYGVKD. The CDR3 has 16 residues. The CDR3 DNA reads TGTGCCATCAGTGAGTCGGGACAGGGCGTAACAGATACGCAGTATTTT. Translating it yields CAISESGQGVTDTQYF.

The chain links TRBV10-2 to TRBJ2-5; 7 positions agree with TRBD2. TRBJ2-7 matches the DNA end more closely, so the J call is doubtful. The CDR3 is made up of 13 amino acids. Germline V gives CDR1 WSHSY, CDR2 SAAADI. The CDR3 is CASIVAGSYEQYF. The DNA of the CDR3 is TGCGCCAGCATTGTAGCGGGTTCCTACGAGCAGTACTTC.

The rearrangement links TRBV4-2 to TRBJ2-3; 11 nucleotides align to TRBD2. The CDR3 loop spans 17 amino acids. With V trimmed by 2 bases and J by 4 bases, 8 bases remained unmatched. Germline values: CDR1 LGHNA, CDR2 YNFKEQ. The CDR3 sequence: CASSQRRLAGTPDTQYF. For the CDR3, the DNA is TGTGCCAGCAGCCAAAGGAGACTAGCGGGAACCCCAGATACGCAGTATTTT.

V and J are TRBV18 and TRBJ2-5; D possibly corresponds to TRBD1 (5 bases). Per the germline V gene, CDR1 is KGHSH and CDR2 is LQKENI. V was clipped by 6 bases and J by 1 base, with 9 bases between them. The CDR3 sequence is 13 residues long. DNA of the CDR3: TGTGCCAGCTCCAGACAGTCCCAAGAGACCCAGTACTTC. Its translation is CASSRQSQETQYF.

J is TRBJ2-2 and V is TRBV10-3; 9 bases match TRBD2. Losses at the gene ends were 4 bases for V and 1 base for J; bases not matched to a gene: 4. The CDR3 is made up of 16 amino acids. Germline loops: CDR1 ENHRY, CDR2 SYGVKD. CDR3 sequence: CAISGSGGMNTGELFF. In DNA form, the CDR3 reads TGTGCCATCAGTGGCAGCGGGGGGATGAACACCGGGGAGCTGTTTTTT.

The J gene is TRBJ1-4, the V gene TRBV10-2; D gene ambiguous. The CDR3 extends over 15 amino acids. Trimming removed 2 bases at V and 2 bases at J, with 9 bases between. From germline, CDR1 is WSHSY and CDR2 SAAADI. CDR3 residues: CASSESVGTNEKLFF. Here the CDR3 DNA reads TGCGCCAGCAGTGAGAGTGTGGGTACTAATGAAAAACTGTTTTTT.

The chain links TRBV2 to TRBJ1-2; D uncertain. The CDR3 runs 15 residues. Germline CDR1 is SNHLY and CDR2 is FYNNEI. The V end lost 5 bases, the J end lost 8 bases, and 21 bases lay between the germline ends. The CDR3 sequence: CASSREGSLTVGYTF. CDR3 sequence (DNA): TGTGCCAGCAGTCGGGAGGGCAGCCTCACCGTCGGCTACACCTTC.

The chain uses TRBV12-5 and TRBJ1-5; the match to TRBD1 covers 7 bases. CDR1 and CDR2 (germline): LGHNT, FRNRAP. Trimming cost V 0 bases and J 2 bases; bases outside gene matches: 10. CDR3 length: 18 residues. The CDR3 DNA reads TGTGCTAGTGGTTTGGTGTTAGACAGGGATGCGGGCAATCAGCCCCAGCATTTT. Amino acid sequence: CASGLVLDRDAGNQPQHF.

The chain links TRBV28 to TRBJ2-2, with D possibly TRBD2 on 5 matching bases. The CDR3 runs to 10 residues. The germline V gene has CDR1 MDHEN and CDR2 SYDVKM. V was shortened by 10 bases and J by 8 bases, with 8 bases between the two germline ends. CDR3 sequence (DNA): TGTGCCACGGGGAGAGGGGAGCTGTTTTTT. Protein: CATGRGELFF.

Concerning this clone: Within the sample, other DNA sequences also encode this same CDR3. CDR3 nucleotides: TGTGCCAGCAGCTTAGGGACAGGGCCGAACACTGAAGCTTTCTTT. Amino acid sequence: CASSLGTGPNTEAFF. V usage is TRBV7-9 and J usage is TRBJ1-1, with 8 bases aligning to TRBD1. V shed 1 base, J shed 1 base, and the junction held 2 bases outside the gene matches. CDR1 is SEHNR, CDR2 FQNEAQ, per germline (reference sequence). The CDR3 consists of 15 residues.

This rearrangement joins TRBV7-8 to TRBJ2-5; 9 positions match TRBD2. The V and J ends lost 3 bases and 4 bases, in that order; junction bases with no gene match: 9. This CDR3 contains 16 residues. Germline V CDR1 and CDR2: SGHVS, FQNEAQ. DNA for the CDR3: TGTGCCAGCAGCTTTCAAAGGCTAGCGGGAACAGAGACCCAGTACTTC. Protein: CASSFQRLAGTETQYF.

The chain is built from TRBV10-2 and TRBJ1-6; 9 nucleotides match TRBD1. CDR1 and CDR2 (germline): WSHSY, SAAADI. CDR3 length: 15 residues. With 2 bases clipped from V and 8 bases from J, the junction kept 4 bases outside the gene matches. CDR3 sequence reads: CASSELGQGDSPLHF. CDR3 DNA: TGCGCCAGCAGTGAGCTGGGACAGGGAGATTCACCCCTCCACTTT.

DNA for the CDR3: TGTGCCAGCAGGCCCTTACAGGGGTTCCCTGGAAACACCATATATTTT. Translating it yields CASRPLQGFPGNTIYF. The chain combines TRBV27 with TRBJ1-3; 7 nucleotides align to TRBD1. V dropped 6 bases and J dropped 2; count of bases not matched to a gene: 10. The CDR3 runs 16 residues. Germline V gives CDR1 MNHEY, CDR2 SMNVEV (reference sequence).

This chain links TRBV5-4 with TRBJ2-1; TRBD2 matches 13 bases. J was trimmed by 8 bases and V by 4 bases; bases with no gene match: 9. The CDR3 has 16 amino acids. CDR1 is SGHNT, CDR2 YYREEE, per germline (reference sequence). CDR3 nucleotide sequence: TGTGCCAGCAGCGGAGCCGGGACTAGCGGGATCGATGAGCAGTTCTTC. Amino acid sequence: CASSGAGTSGIDEQFF.

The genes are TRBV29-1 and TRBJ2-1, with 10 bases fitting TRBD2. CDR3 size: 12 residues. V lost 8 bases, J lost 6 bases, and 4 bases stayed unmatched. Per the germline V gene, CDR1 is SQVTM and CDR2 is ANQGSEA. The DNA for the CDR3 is TGCAGCACTAGCGGGGAGGGCAATGAGCAGTTCTTC. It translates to CSTSGEGNEQFF.

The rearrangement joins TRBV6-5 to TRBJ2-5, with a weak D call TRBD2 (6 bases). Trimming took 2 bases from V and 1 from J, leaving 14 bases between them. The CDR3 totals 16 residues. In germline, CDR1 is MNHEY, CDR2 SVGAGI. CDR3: CASSYAGNLGQETQYF. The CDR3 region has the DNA TGTGCCAGCAGTTACGCGGGAAATTTAGGCCAAGAGACCCAGTACTTC.

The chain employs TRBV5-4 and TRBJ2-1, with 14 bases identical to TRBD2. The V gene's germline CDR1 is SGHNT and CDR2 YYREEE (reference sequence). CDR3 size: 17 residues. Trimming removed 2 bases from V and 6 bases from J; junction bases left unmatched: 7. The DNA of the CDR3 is TGTGCCAGCAGCTTCCTAGGGACTAGCGGGGGAGGCAATGAGCAGTTCTTC. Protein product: CASSFLGTSGGGNEQFF.